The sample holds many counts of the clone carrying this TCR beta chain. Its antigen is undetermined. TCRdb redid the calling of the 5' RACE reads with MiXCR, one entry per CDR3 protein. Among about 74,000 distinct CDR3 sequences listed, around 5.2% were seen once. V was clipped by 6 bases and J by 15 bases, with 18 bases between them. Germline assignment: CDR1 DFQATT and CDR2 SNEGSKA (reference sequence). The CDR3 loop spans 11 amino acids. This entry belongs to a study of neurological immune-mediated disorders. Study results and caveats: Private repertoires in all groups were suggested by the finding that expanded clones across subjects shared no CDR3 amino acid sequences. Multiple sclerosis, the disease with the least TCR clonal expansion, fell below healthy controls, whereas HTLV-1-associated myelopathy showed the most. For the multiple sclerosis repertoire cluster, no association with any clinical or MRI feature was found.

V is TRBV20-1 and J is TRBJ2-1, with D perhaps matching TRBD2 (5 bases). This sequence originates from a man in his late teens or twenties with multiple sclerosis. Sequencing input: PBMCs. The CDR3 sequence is CSAAPTQTTFF. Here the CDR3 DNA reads TGCAGTGCGGCCCCCACCCAGACTACGTTCTTC.